A selection of T cell receptor beta chains follows, all from one sample in a study of graft-versus-host responses after intestinal transplantation. Only in-frame clones appear in the TCRdb table, and some are missing; sequencing was by immunoSEQ multiplex PCR. Among over 85,000 clones listed, over 90% were seen once. For these TCRs, the target antigens are not known. Specimen: unstimulated CD4+ T cells sorted from spleen or lymph node cells, collected before transplant. The receptors were gathered from a human donor who was the organ donor for an intestinal transplant. The CDR3 runs from the conserved cysteine through the conserved F or W. D genes are given only for firm matches. Rows give clone size only sometimes, using once, few, many, or a class for an expanded clone.

CDR3aa: CASSLGTTGELFF
CDR3nt: TGTGCCAGCTCACTGGGGACCACCGGGGAGCTGTTTTTT
abundance: -
v_gene: TRBV18
d_gene: -
j_gene: TRBJ2-2

CDR3aa: CASSLQEGGGPDTQYF
CDR3nt: TGTGCCAGCAGCCTCCAGGAGGGCGGGGGACCAGATACGCAGTATTTT
abundance: -
v_gene: TRBV7-3
d_gene: TRBD2
j_gene: TRBJ2-3

CDR3aa: CASNGLPVYNEQFF
CDR3nt: TGCGCCAGCAACGGGCTGCCCGTGTACAATGAGCAGTTCTTC
abundance: -
v_gene: TRBV5-1
d_gene: -
j_gene: TRBJ2-1

CDR3aa: CASSYSSSGGLQTQYF
CDR3nt: TGTGCCAGCAGTTATTCAAGCAGCGGGGGCCTTCAGACGCAGTATTTT
abundance: -
v_gene: TRBV28
d_gene: TRBD2
j_gene: TRBJ2-3

CDR3aa: CASSLAPTLSNQPQHF
CDR3nt: TGTGCCAGCAGCTTAGCTCCCACGTTAAGCAATCAGCCCCAGCATTTT
abundance: -
v_gene: TRBV7-2
d_gene: -
j_gene: TRBJ1-5

CDR3aa: CASSYLRTPGTDTQYF
CDR3nt: TGTGCCAGCAGTTACCTCAGGACACCGGGCACAGATACGCAGTATTTT
abundance: -
v_gene: TRBV6-5
d_gene: -
j_gene: TRBJ2-3

CDR3aa: CASRKLHTETAGCTF
CDR3nt: TGTGCCAGCAGAAAACTACACACGGAAACAGCGGGCTGCACCTTC
abundance: few
v_gene: TRBV28
d_gene: -
j_gene: TRBJ1-2

CDR3aa: CASSTAGLNSYEQYF
CDR3nt: TGTGCCAGTAGTACCGCAGGGCTCAACTCCTACGAGCAGTACTTC
abundance: once
v_gene: TRBV19
d_gene: -
j_gene: TRBJ2-7

CDR3aa: CASSFMSSMNTEAFF
CDR3nt: TGTGCCAGCTCGTTTATGAGCAGCATGAACACTGAAGCTTTCTTT
abundance: -
v_gene: TRBV18
d_gene: -
j_gene: TRBJ1-1

CDR3aa: CATLNGPNYEQYF
CDR3nt: TGTGCCACTTTGAACGGACCGAACTACGAGCAGTACTTC
abundance: -
v_gene: TRBV10-3
d_gene: -
j_gene: TRBJ2-7

CDR3aa: CASSLTSGVTYEQYF
CDR3nt: TGTGCCAGCAGCTTGACTAGCGGGGTGACCTACGAGCAGTACTTC
abundance: -
v_gene: TRBV7-9
d_gene: TRBD2
j_gene: TRBJ2-7

CDR3aa: CASSDSNQPQHF
CDR3nt: TGTGCCAGCAGTGACAGCAATCAGCCCCAGCATTTT
abundance: -
v_gene: TRBV2
d_gene: -
j_gene: TRBJ1-5

CDR3aa: CASSPGHSYEQYF
CDR3nt: TGTGCCAGCTCACCGGGACACTCCTACGAGCAGTACTTC
abundance: few
v_gene: TRBV18
d_gene: -
j_gene: TRBJ2-7

CDR3aa: CASSTRSTATGRAFF
CDR3nt: TGTGCCAGCAGCACCCGATCGACCGCTACAGGGCGCGCTTTCTTT
abundance: -
v_gene: TRBV5-5
d_gene: -
j_gene: TRBJ1-1

CDR3aa: CASSFGIGQGALTGELFF
CDR3nt: TGTGCCAGCAGTTTTGGGATCGGACAGGGGGCGCTCACCGGGGAGCTGTTTTTT
abundance: -
v_gene: TRBV27
d_gene: TRBD1
j_gene: TRBJ2-2

CDR3aa: CASSGDITGTRQPQHF
CDR3nt: TGTGCCAGTAGTGGAGACATTACAGGGACGAGACAGCCCCAGCATTTT
abundance: once
v_gene: TRBV19
d_gene: -
j_gene: TRBJ1-5

CDR3aa: CASSLAGKATNEKLFF
CDR3nt: TGTGCCAGCAGCTTGGCTGGAAAGGCAACTAATGAAAAACTGTTTTTT
abundance: -
v_gene: TRBV5-8
d_gene: -
j_gene: TRBJ1-4

CDR3aa: CASSHRDTTDTQYF
CDR3nt: TGTGCCAGCTCCCACCGGGACACCACAGATACGCAGTATTTT
abundance: -
v_gene: TRBV18
d_gene: -
j_gene: TRBJ2-3

CDR3aa: CASSLDGENSPLHF
CDR3nt: TGTGCCAGCAGCTTAGATGGAGAGAATTCACCCCTCCACTTT
abundance: -
v_gene: TRBV11-3
d_gene: -
j_gene: TRBJ1-6

CDR3aa: CASSPGQVITGELFF
CDR3nt: TGTGCCAGCAGCCCGGGACAGGTGATCACCGGGGAGCTGTTTTTT
abundance: -
v_gene: TRBV7-2
d_gene: TRBD1
j_gene: TRBJ2-2

CDR3aa: CASSPPSTEAFF
CDR3nt: TGTGCCAGCAGCCCACCGAGCACTGAAGCTTTCTTT
abundance: -
v_gene: TRBV9
d_gene: -
j_gene: TRBJ1-1

CDR3aa: CASSDDYPYYGYTF
CDR3nt: TGTGCCAGCAGTGACGACTACCCCTACTATGGCTACACCTTC
abundance: -
v_gene: TRBV2
d_gene: -
j_gene: TRBJ1-2

CDR3aa: CASSEARGLNTEAFF
CDR3nt: TGTGCCAGCAGTGAAGCGCGGGGGCTGAACACTGAAGCTTTCTTT
abundance: -
v_gene: TRBV2
d_gene: -
j_gene: TRBJ1-1

CDR3aa: CASSRDAGDTQYF
CDR3nt: TGTGCCAGCAGCAGGGACGCGGGAGATACGCAGTATTTT
abundance: -
v_gene: TRBV5-6
d_gene: -
j_gene: TRBJ2-3

CDR3aa: CASSEQVPPPRF
CDR3nt: TGTGCCAGCAGTGAACAGGTCCCCCCTCCTCGTTTT
abundance: -
v_gene: TRBV2
d_gene: -
j_gene: TRBJ1-6

CDR3aa: CASSTTRALSQYF
CDR3nt: TGTGCCAGCAGTACGACTAGGGCCCTAAGTCAGTACTTC
abundance: -
v_gene: TRBV11-2
d_gene: -
j_gene: TRBJ2-5

CDR3aa: CSANRYTEAFF
CDR3nt: TGCAGTGCTAACAGGTACACTGAAGCTTTCTTT
abundance: once
v_gene: TRBV20-1
d_gene: -
j_gene: TRBJ1-1

CDR3aa: CASNRDRGLSTEAFF
CDR3nt: TGTGCCAGCAATCGGGACAGGGGGCTTAGCACTGAAGCTTTCTTT
abundance: -
v_gene: TRBV6-1
d_gene: TRBD1
j_gene: TRBJ1-1

CDR3aa: CASSLAGANIQYF
CDR3nt: TGTGCCAGCAGCTTAGCGGGGGCGAACATTCAGTACTTC
abundance: -
v_gene: TRBV7-2
d_gene: -
j_gene: TRBJ2-4

CDR3aa: CASSTSGAGGDTQYF
CDR3nt: TGTGCCAGCAGCACTTCCGGGGCGGGGGGAGATACGCAGTATTTT
abundance: -
v_gene: TRBV5-4
d_gene: TRBD2
j_gene: TRBJ2-3

CDR3aa: CASSKEGHLTDTQYF
CDR3nt: TGTGCCAGCTCGAAGGAGGGGCATCTCACAGATACGCAGTATTTT
abundance: -
v_gene: TRBV5-8
d_gene: -
j_gene: TRBJ2-3

CDR3aa: CASSYDRGGDSPLHF
CDR3nt: TGTGCCAGCAGTTACGACAGGGGTGGGGATTCACCCCTCCACTTT
abundance: -
v_gene: TRBV6-6
d_gene: TRBD1
j_gene: TRBJ1-6

CDR3aa: CASSAGSDTQYF
CDR3nt: TGTGCCAGCAGTGCAGGGTCAGATACGCAGTATTTT
abundance: -
v_gene: TRBV6-6
d_gene: -
j_gene: TRBJ2-3

CDR3aa: CASSSRLGLSLSGANVLTF
CDR3nt: TGTGCCAGCTCCTCAAGGTTAGGACTGAGCCTATCTGGGGCCAACGTCCTGACTTTC
abundance: -
v_gene: TRBV18
d_gene: -
j_gene: TRBJ2-6

CDR3aa: CASTEGTGAWANYGYTF
CDR3nt: TGTGCCAGCACTGAAGGCACAGGGGCTTGGGCTAACTATGGCTACACCTTC
abundance: -
v_gene: TRBV2
d_gene: TRBD1
j_gene: TRBJ1-2

CDR3aa: CASRPTETNEKLFF
CDR3nt: TGTGCCAGCAGGCCGACGGAAACTAATGAAAAACTGTTTTTT
abundance: -
v_gene: TRBV6-1
d_gene: -
j_gene: TRBJ1-4

CDR3aa: CASSPTGRSSYNEQFF
CDR3nt: TGTGCCAGCAGCCCGACCGGCCGAAGCTCCTACAATGAGCAGTTCTTC
abundance: -
v_gene: TRBV7-7
d_gene: -
j_gene: TRBJ2-1

CDR3aa: CASSVLVLGTGADTGELFF
CDR3nt: TGCGCCAGCAGCGTCCTAGTCCTAGGAACAGGGGCGGACACCGGGGAGCTGTTTTTT
abundance: -
v_gene: TRBV5-1
d_gene: TRBD1
j_gene: TRBJ2-2

CDR3aa: CASSLVWGREETQYF
CDR3nt: TGTGCCAGCAGCTTAGTCTGGGGCAGGGAGGAGACCCAGTACTTC
abundance: -
v_gene: TRBV7-9
d_gene: -
j_gene: TRBJ2-5

CDR3aa: CASSLGLSGARLYNEQFF
CDR3nt: TGTGCCAGCAGCTTAGGGTTGAGCGGGGCACGCCTCTACAATGAGCAGTTCTTC
abundance: -
v_gene: TRBV7-3
d_gene: TRBD2
j_gene: TRBJ2-1

CDR3aa: CASSLWGQSNTGELFF
CDR3nt: TGTGCCAGCAGTTTATGGGGACAGAGTAACACCGGGGAGCTGTTTTTT
abundance: -
v_gene: TRBV28
d_gene: TRBD1
j_gene: TRBJ2-2

CDR3aa: CASSLGSGVLTGELFF
CDR3nt: TGTGCCAGCAGCTTGGGGTCAGGGGTACTCACCGGGGAGCTGTTTTTT
abundance: -
v_gene: TRBV5-6
d_gene: -
j_gene: TRBJ2-2

CDR3aa: CASSIHKPGGRQPQHF
CDR3nt: TGTGCCAGCAGTATCCACAAACCAGGGGGCAGGCAGCCCCAGCATTTT
abundance: -
v_gene: TRBV27
d_gene: TRBD1
j_gene: TRBJ1-5

CDR3aa: CASSEFFQGPGSGANVLTF
CDR3nt: TGTGCCAGCAGTGAATTCTTTCAGGGTCCCGGCTCTGGGGCCAACGTCCTGACTTTC
abundance: -
v_gene: TRBV6-1
d_gene: -
j_gene: TRBJ2-6